This T cell receptor beta chain is drawn from a study of cytomegalovirus exposure and HLA in healthy donors. Points from the study as a whole: Cytomegalovirus status was reportedly diagnosed by the classifier with high specificity and sensitivity.

The study ran its PCR with 60 Vbeta and 13 Jbeta primers. Clones were read by immunoSEQ multiplex PCR, and TCRdb kept only the in-frame ones, dropping some. The repertoire holds about 160,000 clones, with about four fifths as singletons. Trimming took off 7 bases at V and 10 bases at J, with 20 bases between the two ends. The germline CDR1 and CDR2 sequences are MNHEY and SVGAGI. The CDR3 consists of 15 residues. As regards this clone: Antigen unknown.

The origin of this receptor is a man in his thirties or forties in good health and CMV-seronegative. The chain employs TRBV6-5 and TRBJ1-6, with D possibly matching TRBD1 (6 bases). The specimen sequenced was PBMCs. The CDR3 DNA reads as TGTGCCAGCACGAGGAAGGACAGCTTACACTCACCCCTCCACTTT. Residues: CASTRKDSLHSPLHF.